These T cell receptor beta chains were read from a single sample in a study of blood T cell repertoires in COVID-19. Using immunoSEQ multiplex PCR, the repertoire was profiled, and TCRdb retains in-frame clones only, with some absent. This sample has under 350,000 clones; around 85% occur once, and the top ten carry approximately 9.9%. The sample was peripheral blood. Receptor source: a woman aged 65 to 85 with acute or convalescent COVID-19. CDR3s include the opening cysteine and the closing phenylalanine or tryptophan. The D gene is left open where the match is weak. A clone size is listed for some rows: how often the clone was seen (once, few, many), or a class if it is expanded.

clone size	V gene	J gene	D gene	CDR3 DNA	CDR3 protein
-	TRBV11-2	TRBJ1-5	-	TGTGCCAGCAGCTTAGGGACAGCACGAAATCAGCCCCAGCATTTT	CASSLGTARNQPQHF
many	TRBV5-1	TRBJ2-5	-	TGCGCCAGCAGCTCCGAACCCGCATTTGTCGGGACTCGGACCCAAGAGACCCAGTACTTC	CASSSEPAFVGTRTQETQYF
-	TRBV2	TRBJ2-7	TRBD2	TGTGCCAGCAGTGGGGGACTAAGCGGGGGGAGCTCCTACGAGCAGTACTTC	CASSGGLSGGSSYEQYF
-	TRBV7-2	TRBJ1-1	TRBD1	TGTGCCAGCAGTCGACAGGGTATGGTAACTGAAGCTTTCTTT	CASSRQGMVTEAFF
-	TRBV24-1	TRBJ2-2	TRBD2	TGTGCCACCAGTGATCCGATAGCGGGGCGGAACACCGGGGAGCTGTTTTTT	CATSDPIAGRNTGELFF
-	TRBV5-1	TRBJ2-3	-	TGCGCCAGCAGCTTGGCCGGAGATACGCAGTATTTT	CASSLAGDTQYF
-	TRBV27	TRBJ1-5	-	TGTGCCAGCAGTTTATCGTCCGGGGGGAGCAATCAGCCCCAGCATTTT	CASSLSSGGSNQPQHF
once	TRBV5-1	TRBJ2-3	-	TGCGCCAGCACTCGGGCGGGGAGCACAGATACGCAGTATTTT	CASTRAGSTDTQYF
-	TRBV6-5	TRBJ2-2	-	TGTGCCAGCAGTTTTCCAGGAACAACCGGGGAGCTGTTTTTT	CASSFPGTTGELFF
-	TRBV21-1	TRBJ1-2	-	TGTGCCAGCAGCAAAAGCGGCAGGACCCCCCTCTATGGCTACACCTTC	CASSKSGRTPLYGYTF
-	TRBV19	TRBJ1-6	-	TGTGCCAGTAGCACGACCCCGGGCCTCCTACGGGGTTCACCCCTCCACTTT	CASSTTPGLLRGSPLHF
-	TRBV9	TRBJ2-5	TRBD1	TGTACCAGCAGCCCTGGGACAGGGTGGCAGACCCAGTACTTC	CTSSPGTGWQTQYF
-	TRBV12-5	TRBJ1-1	TRBD1	TGTGCTAGTGGTTTGATCAGGGGGAAAGCTTTCTTT	CASGLIRGKAFF
-	TRBV7-3	TRBJ1-1	TRBD1	TGTGCCAGCAGCTTGGACAGGGGGGATACTGAAGCTTTCTTT	CASSLDRGDTEAFF
-	TRBV19	TRBJ1-2	TRBD1	TGTGCCAGTAGTAGGGGACAGGGAAGATATGGCTACACCTTC	CASSRGQGRYGYTF
-	TRBV19	TRBJ1-6	TRBD1	TGTGCCAGTAGCGACGGGACAGGGCGGGGATCACCCCTCCACTTT	CASSDGTGRGSPLHF
-	TRBV6-5	TRBJ2-7	TRBD2	TGTGCCAGCGGGGGGGTGGTGGGCAGAGGCTACGAGCAGTACTTC	CASGGVVGRGYEQYF
-	TRBV12-3/TRBV12-4	TRBJ1-5	-	TGTGCCAGCAGTACCTTTAGCGGGCCCCAGCATTTT	CASSTFSGPQHF
once	TRBV7-9	TRBJ1-2	-	TGTGCCAGCAGCGGGCCTCCCGGACAGACTACAAACTATGGCTACACCTTC	CASSGPPGQTTNYGYTF
-	TRBV6-5	TRBJ2-7	-	TGTGCCAGCAGTTACATGGGGGCACAGTACTTC	CASSYMGAQYF
-	TRBV5-4	TRBJ1-1	TRBD1	TGTGCCAGCCCATGGGGGACAGTTCGCACTGAAGCTTTCTTT	CASPWGTVRTEAFF
-	TRBV28	TRBJ2-1	-	TGTGCCAGCAGTCAGACAGCGTCCACTTACAATGAGCAGTTCTTC	CASSQTASTYNEQFF
-	TRBV14	TRBJ1-1	-	TGTGCCAGCAGCCACCCGGGAGCTTTCTTT	CASSHPGAFF
once	TRBV30	TRBJ1-6	-	TGTGCCTGGAGACAGGGATATAATTCACCCCTCCACTTT	CAWRQGYNSPLHF
-	TRBV5-1	TRBJ1-6	-	TGCGCCAGCATGGATGGGGGCAAGAATTCACCCCTCCACTTT	CASMDGGKNSPLHF
-	TRBV13	TRBJ1-1	-	TGTGCCAGCAGCTTACCGGGTACTGAAGCTTTCTTT	CASSLPGTEAFF
-	TRBV24-1	TRBJ1-1	-	TGTGCCACCAGTGATTCAGGGGTGAACACTGAAGCTTTCTTT	CATSDSGVNTEAFF
-	TRBV11-2	TRBJ1-5	TRBD1	TGTGCCAGCAGCTTAGATAGGGACAGGGTTCCCCGAGCCCCCAATCAGCCCCAGCATTTT	CASSLDRDRVPRAPNQPQHF
-	TRBV2	TRBJ2-7	TRBD1	TGTGCCAGCAGCCTTAAAGGGACAGGTAGCTCCTACGAGCAGTACTTC	CASSLKGTGSSYEQYF
once	TRBV7-3	TRBJ2-5	-	TGTGCCAGCAGCTTCCCGGGACTGCAAGAGACCCAGTACTTC	CASSFPGLQETQYF
-	TRBV4-2	TRBJ2-7	-	TGTGCCAGCAGCCAGGCCCCACGAGGGTACGAGCAGTACTTC	CASSQAPRGYEQYF
-	TRBV30	TRBJ1-1	-	TGTGCCTGGAGTCCGGGACAATACACTGAAGCTTTCTTT	CAWSPGQYTEAFF
-	TRBV19	TRBJ2-6	TRBD1	TGTGCCACCAAAAGACAGGGGGCGAGGGGGGCCAACGTCCTGACTTTC	CATKRQGARGANVLTF
-	TRBV29-1	TRBJ2-1	-	TGCAGCCAAGCGAGCTCCTACAATGAGCAGTTCTTC	CSQASSYNEQFF
-	TRBV7-8	TRBJ2-5	-	TGTGCCAGCCAGATACTGCTAGAGCAAGAGACCCAGTACTTC	CASQILLEQETQYF
-	TRBV18	TRBJ2-5	-	TGTGCCAGCTCACCGTCCTTGGAGACCCAGTACTTC	CASSPSLETQYF
-	TRBV7-9	TRBJ2-2	TRBD1	TGTGCCAGCAGCGCTACTTTCAGGGACAGCGGGGAGCTGTTTTTT	CASSATFRDSGELFF
-	TRBV2	TRBJ1-4	TRBD1	TGTGCCAGCAGGACCGACAGGGGGAATGAAAAACTGTTTTTT	CASRTDRGNEKLFF
-	TRBV7-2	TRBJ2-5	TRBD2	TGTGCCAGCAGCACCCCGGGGGGAGGGCGTGGAGAGACCCAGTACTTC	CASSTPGGGRGETQYF
few	TRBV19	TRBJ1-1	-	TGTGCCAGTAGTGAAGACTTGAACACTGAAGCTTTCTTT	CASSEDLNTEAFF
few	TRBV24-1	TRBJ1-1	-	TGTGCCACCAGTGATTCTAGCGGGGGGCCCTACGCTGAAGCTTTCTTT	CATSDSSGGPYAEAFF
-	TRBV6-5	TRBJ2-7	TRBD2	TGTGCCAGCAGTTACGGGGGGGACTACGAGCAGTACTTC	CASSYGGDYEQYF
-	TRBV4-1	TRBJ2-1	-	TGCGCCAGCAGCCGAGGGGGAGGGGTCGGCTCCTACAATGAGCAGTTCTTC	CASSRGGGVGSYNEQFF
-	TRBV3-1/TRBV3-2	TRBJ2-3	TRBD2	TGTGCCAGCAGCAGGCGGGGGGTTGCAGATACGCAGTATTTT	CASSRRGVADTQYF
-	TRBV7-8	TRBJ2-1	TRBD2	TGTGCCAGCATCCATAGCCGGATTGGGGCGGGGGATGAGCAGTTCTTC	CASIHSRIGAGDEQFF
once	TRBV3-1/TRBV3-2	TRBJ2-6	-	TGTGCCAGCAGCCTCTCTTTCGGGGCCAACGTCCTGACTTTC	CASSLSFGANVLTF
-	TRBV6-5	TRBJ1-2	TRBD1	TGTGCCAGCAGTTACTCCGGGACAGGAGGCTACACCTTC	CASSYSGTGGYTF
-	TRBV2	TRBJ2-3	-	TGTGCCAGCAGGGAGAACAGGGGTAGCGGAGATACGCAGTATTTT	CASRENRGSGDTQYF
-	TRBV9	TRBJ1-2	TRBD1	TGTGCCAGCAGCTCCAAACCCGGGACAGCTTTAAGCTACACCTTC	CASSSKPGTALSYTF
-	TRBV6-2/TRBV6-3	TRBJ2-5	TRBD2	TGTGCCAGCAGCCGCCCCCTAGCGGGGCCGTACCAAGAGACCCAGTACTTC	CASSRPLAGPYQETQYF
-	TRBV2	TRBJ1-4	-	TGTGCCAGCAGTGGGGGGCTGGGGGCAACTAATGAAAAACTGTTTTTT	CASSGGLGATNEKLFF
-	TRBV5-6	TRBJ2-5	TRBD1	TGTGCCAGCAGGGGACAGGAAGAGACCCAGTACTTC	CASRGQEETQYF
-	TRBV29-1	TRBJ2-3	TRBD2	TGCAGCGTCTCAGCGGGGGCAGATACGCAGTATTTT	CSVSAGADTQYF
-	TRBV30	TRBJ1-5	TRBD1	TGTGCCTGGAGTGTTCCCGGGACAGGGTCAGGAGGTCAGCCCCAGCATTTT	CAWSVPGTGSGGQPQHF
once	TRBV19	TRBJ1-1	TRBD1	TGTGCCAGTAGTCTTACACCCCTACCCGGGACAGGGAGCACTGAAGCTTTCTTT	CASSLTPLPGTGSTEAFF